The 9 T cell receptor beta chains in this list originate from one sample, sequenced in a study of early T cells in non-severe SARS-CoV-2 infection. TCRdb reanalysed the 5' RACE reads using MiXCR and keeps one entry per CDR3 protein. The sample has about 46,000 distinct CDR3 sequences, 9.3% seen once. The sample was whole blood. Source of these receptors: an adult who was a healthcare worker with PCR-confirmed SARS-CoV-2 infection or an uninfected control (not recorded which).

This clonotype was detected many times. The genes are TRBV5-7 and TRBJ2-7; 11 bases map to TRBD2. TRBV5-7 qualifies as an ORF whose function is uncertain. The CDR3 contains 15 residues. V gave up 1 base and J gave up 6 bases; unmatched junction bases: 6. The CDR3 bases are TGTGCCAGCAGCTTGACTAGCGGGAGAGCCTGCGAGCAGTACTTC. Its translation is CASSLTSGRACEQYF.

The chain has TRBV4-2 and TRBJ2-3, with 7 positions matching TRBD2. CDR1 is LGHNA, CDR2 YNFKEQ, per germline. Unmatched junction bases numbered 9, after V lost 4 bases and J lost 2 bases. The CDR3 covers 16 residues. The CDR3 is CASSPQLRENTDTQYF. CDR3 DNA: TGTGCCAGCAGCCCCCAGTTGCGGGAGAACACAGATACGCAGTATTTT.

The V and J genes are TRBV7-8 and TRBJ1-1; no clear D. CDR1 and CDR2 (germline): SGHVS, FQNEAQ. Trimming removed 0 bases at V and 5 bases at J, with 10 bases between. This CDR3 contains 14 residues. The DNA for the CDR3 is TGTGCCAGCAGCTTAGCGGGCAGCATAACTGAAGCTTTCTTT. It translates to CASSLAGSITEAFF.

Ten or more counts support this clonotype. V gene TRBV7-3 combines with J gene TRBJ2-5; a possible D gene is TRBD2 (5 bases). V was cut by 0 bases and J by 1 base, with 9 bases left in between. The CDR3 has 15 residues. Germline loops: CDR1 SGHTA, CDR2 FQGTGA. CDR3 region: CASSLTRGPQETQYF. CDR3 bases: TGTGCCAGCAGCTTAACACGGGGTCCCCAAGAGACCCAGTACTTC.

This clonotype was seen only a few times. V and J are TRBV5-1 and TRBJ2-7; 12 bases match TRBD2. V was pared by 0 bases and J by 5 bases, with 12 bases of the junction left unmatched. The length of the CDR3 is 18 residues. Germline CDR1 and CDR2: SGHRS and YFSETQ. CDR3 DNA: TGCGCCAGCAGCTTGGCCGGGCTAGCGGGAGGGCCATCCAACGAGCAGTACTTC. Its protein is CASSLAGLAGGPSNEQYF. Looking up the rest from reference TRBV5-1 and TRBJ2-7 gives the full variable domain: KAGVTQTPRYLIKTRGQQVTLSCSPISGHRSVSWYQQTPGQGLQFLFEYFSETQRNKGNFPGRFSGRQFSNSRSEMNVSTLELGDSALYLCASSLAGLAGGPSNEQYFGPGTRLTVT.

This chain links TRBV7-2 with TRBJ2-7, with 10 bases identical to TRBD1. The length of the CDR3 is 15 residues. The J segment lost 2 bases and the V segment lost 4 bases, leaving 5 bases of the junction unmatched. The V gene's germline CDR1 is SGHTA and CDR2 FQGNSA. The CDR3 protein is CASSYWTGGAYEQYF. The CDR3 coding sequence is TGTGCCAGCAGCTATTGGACAGGGGGAGCCTACGAGCAGTACTTC.

There are many counts of this clonotype. The chain uses TRBV10-3 and TRBJ2-7; TRBD1 matches at 9 bases. Trimming removed 6 bases from V and 6 bases from J; junction bases left unmatched: 6. CDR1 is ENHRY, CDR2 SYGVKD, per germline. The CDR3 runs to 13 residues. The CDR3 sequence is CAIRETGGGEQYF. The CDR3 nucleotides read TGTGCCATCAGAGAGACAGGGGGTGGCGAGCAGTACTTC.

The rearrangement joins TRBV9 to TRBJ1-4, with 9 bases matching TRBD1. The trim removed 4 bases at V and 8 bases at J, leaving 6 bases unmatched. The CDR3 contains 14 residues. CDR1 SGDLS and CDR2 YYNGEE come from the germline V gene. DNA of the CDR3: TGTGCCAGCAGCAAGGGACAGGGAGGGGAAAAACTGTTTTTT. It specifies CASSKGQGGEKLFF.

Only a few counts were recorded for this clonotype. The chain uses TRBV9 and TRBJ1-4, with 7 positions matching TRBD1. Germline lookup yields CDR1 SGDLS and CDR2 YYNGEE. The CDR3 is made up of 15 amino acids. Trimming at V came to 3 bases and at J to 5 bases, leaving 7 bases not matched to a gene. The CDR3 nucleotides read TGTGCCAGCAGCGCCCCCGGGACAGCGAATGAAAAACTGTTTTTT. It is translated as CASSAPGTANEKLFF.